The next 27 T cell receptor beta chains were all read from a single sample in a study of identical twins. TCRdb analysed the 5' RACE reads with MiXCR anew, one entry per CDR3 protein. The sample shows hundreds of thousands of distinct CDR3 sequences, roughly 12% of them seen only once. In addition, the sample was reused for a study of yellow fever vaccine responses in identical twins.

Sequenced input: CD8+ T cells sorted from blood. The receptors come from a woman aged 18-35 years in good health.

This clonotype was observed a few times. The rearrangement joins TRBV3-1 to TRBJ2-2; unclear D gene. Deletions cut 0 bases from V and 0 bases from J, with 11 bases between. This CDR3 contains 17 residues. From germline, CDR1 is LGHDT and CDR2 YNNKEL (reference sequence). The CDR3: CASSQDSLVSNTGELFF. CDR3 in DNA: TGTGCCAGCAGCCAAGATAGTTTAGTTTCGAACACCGGGGAGCTGTTTTTT.

The gene calls are TRBV29-1 and TRBJ2-1; 7 bases fit TRBD1. Unmatched junction bases numbered 9, after V lost 7 bases and J lost 3 bases. The CDR3 runs 14 residues. Germline CDR1 reads SQVTM; CDR2 reads ANQGSEA. Here the CDR3 reads CSAQTGENYNEQFF. CDR3 bases: TGCAGCGCACAAACAGGGGAGAACTACAATGAGCAGTTCTTC.

The chain employs TRBV15 and TRBJ1-5; weak D call: TRBD1 (6 bases). Germline-derived CDR1 and CDR2 are LNHNV and YYDKDF (reference sequence). The CDR3 has 16 amino acids. The V and J ends lost 1 base and 5 bases respectively, with 15 bases between them. Written as DNA, the CDR3 is TGTGCCACCAGCAGAGCGGCCGCCGGGGGCGATCAGCCCCAGCATTTT. It encodes CATSRAAAGGDQPQHF.

The chain combines TRBV28 with TRBJ2-1, with TRBD2 identical over 7 bases. Germline CDR1 is MDHEN and CDR2 is SYDVKM. This CDR3 region has 19 residues. Trimming took 5 bases from V and 1 from J; bases not matched to a gene: 17. The CDR3: CASSPRVLAGDGSYNEQFF. In nucleotides, the CDR3 is TGTGCCAGCAGTCCCCGTGTACTGGCGGGAGACGGATCCTACAATGAGCAGTTCTTC. The variable domain in full, with the rest retrieved from reference TRBV28 and TRBJ2-1, is DVKVTQSSRYLVKRTGEKVFLECVQDMDHENMFWYRQDPGLGLRLIYFSYDVKMKEKGDIPEGYSVSREKKERFSLILESASTNQTSMYLCASSPRVLAGDGSYNEQFFGPGTRLTVL.

The rearrangement joins TRBV7-8 to TRBJ2-1, with TRBD2 matching over 10 bases. Germline CDR1 reads SGHVS; CDR2 reads FQNEAQ. There are 16 residues in the CDR3. The V and J ends lost 1 base and 8 bases, in that order; junction bases with no gene match: 8. CDR3 nucleotide sequence: TGTGCCAGCAGCTTAGGGGTAGCGGGAGGAGGGCATGAGCAGTTCTTC. Protein: CASSLGVAGGGHEQFF.

The chain links TRBV6-5 to TRBJ2-7; D call uncertain. The germline gives CDR1 MNHEY, CDR2 SVGAGI. Trimming pared 0 bases from V and 6 bases from J, leaving 15 bases between. CDR3 length: 15 residues. The CDR3 spells CASSYSKESPFEQYV. Written as DNA, the CDR3 is TGTGCCAGCAGTTACTCGAAAGAATCGCCATTCGAGCAGTACGTC.

The chain recombines TRBV2 with TRBJ2-6, with D possibly being TRBD1 or TRBD2 (5 bases each). The germline gives CDR1 SNHLY, CDR2 FYNNEI. The CDR3 is made up of 14 amino acids. Trimming removed 9 bases from V and 2 bases from J, with 11 bases in between. This CDR3 reads CASTLGAGANVLTF. CDR3 nucleotide sequence: TGTGCCAGTACTTTGGGGGCTGGGGCCAACGTCCTGACTTTC.

This chain connects TRBV6-2 or TRBV6-3 to TRBJ2-7, with 7 bases fitting TRBD1. J lost 1 base, V lost 7 bases, and 10 bases had no gene match. Germline V gene lookup returns CDR1 MNHEY and CDR2 SVGEGT. The CDR3 consists of 15 residues. The chain's CDR3 is CASIHPGTESYEQYF. In DNA, the CDR3 is TGTGCCAGCATTCATCCCGGGACAGAGTCCTACGAGCAGTACTTC.

The chain uses TRBV20-1 and TRBJ2-1, with 12 bases aligning to TRBD2. The germline V gene has CDR1 DFQATT and CDR2 SNEGSKA (reference sequence). V dropped 4 bases and J dropped 8; count of bases not matched to a gene: 6. The CDR3 is 14 amino acids. CDR3 region: CSAIGTSGFYEQFF. For the CDR3, the DNA is TGCAGTGCTATAGGGACTAGCGGGTTCTATGAGCAGTTCTTC.

The chain is built from TRBV19 and TRBJ2-3, with TRBD2 matching 7 bases. The V segment lost 3 bases and the J segment 3 bases; nucleotides outside the gene matches: 6. The germline gives CDR1 LNHDA, CDR2 SQIVND (reference sequence). The CDR3 totals 15 residues. The CDR3 DNA reads TGTGCCAGTAGTATCTACGGGAGGTCTACAGATACGCAGTATTTT. Its translation: CASSIYGRSTDTQYF.

The rearrangement uses TRBV11-2 and TRBJ2-7; 11 bases align to TRBD1. The CDR3 length is 18 residues. CDR1 is SGHAT and CDR2 is FQNNGV in the germline V gene. J gave up 3 bases and V 4 bases, and 14 bases lay outside the gene matches. In nucleotides, the CDR3 is TGTGCCAGCAGCTCGCCCAGGAACCGGGACAGGGGGTTCTACGAGCAGTACTTC. This translates into CASSSPRNRDRGFYEQYF.

The chain recombines TRBV3-1 with TRBJ2-1, with TRBD1 as a possible D gene (5 bases). V lost 0 bases and J lost 2, with 8 bases in between. The CDR3 consists of 15 residues. The V gene's germline CDR1 is LGHDT and CDR2 YNNKEL (reference sequence). As DNA, the CDR3 is TGTGCCAGCAGCCAAGACCGACAGCCCTACAATGAGCAGTTCTTC. Protein: CASSQDRQPYNEQFF.

The V call is TRBV9, the J call TRBJ2-1; D unclear. The CDR3 loop spans 16 amino acids. V lost 0 bases, J lost 2 bases, and 12 bases lay in between. The germline V gene has CDR1 SGDLS and CDR2 YYNGEE. The CDR3 coding sequence is TGTGCCAGCAGCGTAGTTCCCCTTTCCGCCTACAATGAGCAGTTCTTC. As protein: CASSVVPLSAYNEQFF.

The rearrangement joins TRBV7-3 to TRBJ1-1; a possible D gene is TRBD1 (5 bases). V was cut by 5 bases and J by 6 bases, with 16 bases left in between. The CDR3 is made up of 14 amino acids. In germline, CDR1 is SGHTA, CDR2 FQGTGA. In DNA form, the CDR3 reads TGTGCCAGCAGCATGTCGCTTACAGGAGCTGAAGCTTTCTTT. Protein sequence: CASSMSLTGAEAFF.

This clonotype was detected only a few times. The chain joins TRBV9 to TRBJ2-3, with 10 nucleotides matching TRBD2. CDR3 length: 16 residues. Unmatched junction bases numbered 3, after V lost 0 bases and J lost 2 bases. Looked up from germline, CDR1 is SGDLS and CDR2 is YYNGEE. This CDR3 reads CASSVGLAGDTDTQYF. The CDR3 DNA follows: TGTGCCAGCAGCGTAGGGCTAGCGGGAGACACAGATACGCAGTATTTT. Filled out from reference TRBV9 and TRBJ2-3, the complete variable domain reads DSGVTQTPKHLITATGQRVTLRCSPRSGDLSVYWYQQSLDQGLQFLIQYYNGEERAKGNILERFSAQQFPDLHSELNLSSLELGDSALYFCASSVGLAGDTDTQYFGPGTRLTVL.

Only a few counts were recorded for this clonotype. The chain is built from TRBV7-9 and TRBJ2-7; D unresolved. V lost 5 bases and J lost 0, with 14 bases in between. In germline, CDR1 is SEHNR, CDR2 FQNEAQ (reference sequence). The CDR3 contains 15 residues. In nucleotides, the CDR3 is TGTGCCAGCAGCCCCGGGCCTGCCCTCTCCTACGAGCAGTACGTC. As protein: CASSPGPALSYEQYV.

V and J are TRBV6-5 and TRBJ2-1; D is perhaps TRBD2 (5 bases). The V end lost 2 bases, the J end lost 7 bases, and 12 bases lay between the germline ends. The germline CDR1 and CDR2 sequences are MNHEY and SVGAGI. The CDR3 consists of 14 residues. In DNA, the CDR3 is TGTGCCAGCAGTTACCGGACTGGAGGTAATGAGCAGTTCTTC. Protein: CASSYRTGGNEQFF.

The genes are TRBV14 and TRBJ2-7; TRBD1 matches at 9 bases. Germline assignment: CDR1 SGHDN and CDR2 FVKESK. The ends lost 4 bases at V and 5 bases at J; junction bases unmatched: 12. The CDR3 spans 16 residues. The CDR3 bases are TGTGCCAGCAGCCTGAAACCGGGACAGGGAGTTGACGAGCAGTACTTC. This sequence encodes CASSLKPGQGVDEQYF.

This clonotype was counted only a few times. The rearrangement links TRBV24-1 to TRBJ2-7; 9 bases agree with TRBD2. The trim removed 3 bases at V and 3 bases at J, leaving 5 bases unmatched. CDR1 KGHDR and CDR2 SFDVKD come from the germline V gene. The CDR3 is 15 amino acids. The CDR3 region has the DNA TGTGCCACCAGTGATAGACTAGCGGATCGCTACGAGCAGTACTTC. Its protein is CATSDRLADRYEQYF.

The CDR3 DNA reads TGTGCCAGCGACCCTCCGACAGGGGGGACTGAAGCTTTCTTT. It translates to CASDPPTGGTEAFF. The chain links TRBV2 to TRBJ1-1; 9 positions agree with TRBD1. V was clipped by 8 bases and J by 5 bases; unmatched bases: 9. CDR1 and CDR2 from the germline V gene are SNHLY and FYNNEI. The CDR3 runs to 14 residues.

This chain connects TRBV5-5 to TRBJ2-2, with D possibly matching TRBD2 (7 bases). The CDR3 length is 15 residues. V was shortened by 2 bases and J by 3 bases, with 11 bases between the two germline ends. Germline CDR1 SGHKS, CDR2 YYEKEE (reference sequence). The CDR3 bases are TGTGCCAGCAGCTTCAGGGGAGGGTACACCGGGGAGCTGTTTTTT. This gives the protein CASSFRGGYTGELFF.

This clonotype was counted between two and nine times. J is TRBJ2-3 and V is TRBV9; D is undetermined. The V end lost 0 bases, the J end lost 2 bases, and 7 bases lay between the germline ends. Germline CDR1 reads SGDLS; CDR2 reads YYNGEE. The CDR3 consists of 14 residues. This CDR3 is CASSVASSTDTQYF. DNA of the CDR3: TGTGCCAGCAGCGTAGCATCTTCCACAGATACGCAGTATTTT.

This clonotype was detected only a few times. V is TRBV20-1 and J is TRBJ2-1; a weak D match, TRBD2 (5 bases). This CDR3 has 13 residues. CDR1 is DFQATT, CDR2 SNEGSKA, per germline (reference sequence). Trimming removed 3 bases from V and 1 base from J, with 7 bases in between. This CDR3 reads CSASWESYNEQFF. The DNA for the CDR3 is TGCAGTGCTAGCTGGGAGTCCTACAATGAGCAGTTCTTC.

This clonotype has a handful of counts. V is TRBV4-1 and J is TRBJ2-7, with TRBD1 identical over 9 bases. The CDR3 consists of 13 residues. J lost 5 bases, V lost 3 bases, and 2 bases had no gene match. The germline V gene has CDR1 MGHRA and CDR2 YSYEKL. This CDR3 is CASSQRDRDEQYF. The DNA for the CDR3 is TGCGCCAGCAGCCAGCGGGACAGGGACGAGCAGTACTTC.

This clonotype has only a few counts. The CDR3 protein is CASSPEQGRFDQPQHF. CDR3 DNA: TGTGCCAGCAGTCCAGAACAGGGGAGGTTTGATCAGCCCCAGCATTTT. The chain recombines TRBV28 with TRBJ1-5; 7 bases align to TRBD1. CDR1 MDHEN and CDR2 SYDVKM come from the germline V gene. J was trimmed by 5 bases and V by 5 bases; bases with no gene match: 12. The CDR3 totals 16 residues. The full variable domain, its missing parts supplied by reference TRBV28 and TRBJ1-5, is DVKVTQSSRYLVKRTGEKVFLECVQDMDHENMFWYRQDPGLGLRLIYFSYDVKMKEKGDIPEGYSVSREKKERFSLILESASTNQTSMYLCASSPEQGRFDQPQHFGDGTRLSIL.

The table lists this clonotype with a few counts. The chain recombines TRBV25-1 with TRBJ2-1; 7 bases align to TRBD1. CDR3 length: 15 amino acids. Germline CDR1 reads MGHDK; CDR2 reads SYGVNS. The J segment lost 6 bases and the V segment lost 1 base, leaving 6 bases of the junction unmatched. The DNA of the CDR3 is TGTGCCAGCAGTGAATTAGGGGGCCTTTTCAATGAGCAGTTCTTC. Encoded protein: CASSELGGLFNEQFF.

This clonotype appeared many times. The chain has TRBV4-1 and TRBJ2-1; D is unresolved. Trimming took off 0 bases at V and 8 bases at J, with 8 bases between the two ends. Germline V gene sequence: CDR1 MGHRA, CDR2 YSYEKL. The CDR3 covers 13 residues. CDR3 nucleotides: TGCGCCAGCAGCCAAGAGGGCCCCTATGAGCAGTTCTTC. Translated: CASSQEGPYEQFF.